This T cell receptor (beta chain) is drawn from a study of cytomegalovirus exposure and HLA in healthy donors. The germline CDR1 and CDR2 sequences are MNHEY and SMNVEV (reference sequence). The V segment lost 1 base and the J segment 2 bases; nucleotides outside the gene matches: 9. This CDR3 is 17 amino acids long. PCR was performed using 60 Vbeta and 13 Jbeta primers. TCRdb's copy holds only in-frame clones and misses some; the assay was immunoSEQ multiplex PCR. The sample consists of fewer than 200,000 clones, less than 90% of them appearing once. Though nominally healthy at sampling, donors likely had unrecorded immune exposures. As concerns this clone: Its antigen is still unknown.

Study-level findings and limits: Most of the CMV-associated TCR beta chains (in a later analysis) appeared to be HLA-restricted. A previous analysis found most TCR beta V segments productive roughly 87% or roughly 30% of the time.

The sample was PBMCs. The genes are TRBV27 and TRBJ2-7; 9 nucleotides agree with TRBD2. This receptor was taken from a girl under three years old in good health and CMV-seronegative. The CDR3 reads CASSLFGGGGDTYEQYF. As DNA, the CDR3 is TGTGCCAGCAGTTTATTCGGCGGGGGGGGAGACACCTACGAGCAGTACTTC.